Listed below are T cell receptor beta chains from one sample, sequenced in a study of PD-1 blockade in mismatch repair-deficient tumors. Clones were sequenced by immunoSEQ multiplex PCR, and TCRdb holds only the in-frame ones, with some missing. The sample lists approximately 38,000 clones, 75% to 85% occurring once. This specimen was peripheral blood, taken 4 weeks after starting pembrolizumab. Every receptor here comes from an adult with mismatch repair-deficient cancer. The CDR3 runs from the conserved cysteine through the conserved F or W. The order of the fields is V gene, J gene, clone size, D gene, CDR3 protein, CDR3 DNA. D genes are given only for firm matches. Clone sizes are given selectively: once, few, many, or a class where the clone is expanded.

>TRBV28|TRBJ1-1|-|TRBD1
CASSYRPGQRITEAFF
TGTGCCAGCAGTTACCGACCGGGACAGAGAATCACTGAAGCTTTCTTT
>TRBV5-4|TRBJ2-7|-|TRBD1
CASSTGTGQEQYF
TGTGCCAGCAGCACCGGGACAGGCCAAGAGCAGTACTTC
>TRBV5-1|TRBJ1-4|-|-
CASSPNDGVNEKLFF
TGCGCCAGCAGCCCTAATGACGGGGTTAATGAAAAACTGTTTTTT
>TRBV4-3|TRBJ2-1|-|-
CASSFKGEPYNEQFF
TGCGCCAGCAGTTTCAAGGGAGAACCCTACAATGAGCAGTTCTTC
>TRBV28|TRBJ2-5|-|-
CASSPWRARGGETQYF
TGTGCCAGCAGTCCGTGGAGGGCCCGGGGTGGAGAGACCCAGTACTTC
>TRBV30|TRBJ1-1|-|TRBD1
CACYRGANTEAFF
TGTGCCTGCTACAGGGGGGCGAACACTGAAGCTTTCTTT
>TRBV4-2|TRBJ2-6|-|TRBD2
CASSQERGSGANVLTF
TGTGCCAGCAGCCAAGAGCGGGGGAGCGGGGCCAACGTCCTGACTTTC
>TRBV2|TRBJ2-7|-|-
CASSVGRGNEQYF
TGTGCCAGCAGTGTGGGCAGGGGAAACGAGCAGTACTTC
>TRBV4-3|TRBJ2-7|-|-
CASSQEGGYEQYF
TGCGCCAGCAGCCAAGAGGGCGGCTACGAGCAGTACTTC
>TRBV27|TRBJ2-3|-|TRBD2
CASSLLAGDSTDTQYF
TGTGCCAGCAGTTTATTAGCGGGAGATAGCACAGATACGCAGTATTTT
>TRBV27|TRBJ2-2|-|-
CASIGTNTGELFF
TGTGCCAGCATAGGGACGAACACCGGGGAGCTGTTTTTT
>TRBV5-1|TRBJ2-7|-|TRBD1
CASSLRGQGREYF
TGCGCCAGCAGCTTGAGGGGGCAGGGCCGGGAGTACTTC
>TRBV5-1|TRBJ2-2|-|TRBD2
CASSFRGGTGELFF
TGCGCCAGCAGCTTTCGGGGAGGGACCGGGGAGCTGTTTTTT
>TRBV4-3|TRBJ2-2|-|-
CASGQDLTGELFF
TGCGCCAGCGGGCAGGATTTAACCGGGGAGCTGTTTTTT
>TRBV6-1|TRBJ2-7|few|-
CASSEALLYEQYF
TGTGCCAGCAGTGAAGCGCTCCTCTACGAGCAGTACTTC
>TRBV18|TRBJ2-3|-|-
CASSPHVTDTQYF
TGTGCCAGCTCACCCCACGTCACAGATACGCAGTATTTT
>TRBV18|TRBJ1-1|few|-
CASSPWAKDTEAFF
TGTGCCAGCTCACCATGGGCTAAGGACACTGAAGCTTTCTTT
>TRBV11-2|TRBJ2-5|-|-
CASRGGGYQETQYF
TGTGCCAGCAGGGGTGGCGGGTACCAAGAGACCCAGTACTTC
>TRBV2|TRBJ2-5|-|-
CASSVRQETQYF
TGTGCCAGCAGTGTTAGACAAGAGACCCAGTACTTC
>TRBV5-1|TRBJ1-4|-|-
CASSLQQGLNEKLFF
TGCGCCAGCAGCTTGCAACAGGGCCTTAATGAAAAACTGTTTTTT
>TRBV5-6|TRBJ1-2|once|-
CASSHYSYGNYGYTF
TGTGCCAGCAGCCATTACTCGTATGGTAACTATGGCTACACCTTC
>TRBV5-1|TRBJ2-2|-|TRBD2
CASSLGTSGELFF
TGCGCCAGCAGCTTGGGGACTAGCGGGGAGCTGTTTTTT
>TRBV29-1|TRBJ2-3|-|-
CSVFKYSTDTQYF
TGCAGCGTGTTCAAATATAGCACAGATACGCAGTATTTT
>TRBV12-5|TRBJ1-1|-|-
CASGWSQEATEAFF
TGTGCTAGTGGTTGGTCTCAGGAGGCGACTGAAGCTTTCTTT
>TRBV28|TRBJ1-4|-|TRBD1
CASSLTGANEKLFF
TGTGCCAGCAGTTTGACAGGGGCTAATGAAAAACTGTTTTTT
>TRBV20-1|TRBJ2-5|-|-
CSASGETQYF
TGCAGTGCTAGTGGGGAGACCCAGTACTTC
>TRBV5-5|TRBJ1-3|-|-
CASRQTGSSGNTIYF
TGTGCCAGCAGACAAACAGGGAGCTCTGGAAACACCATATATTTT
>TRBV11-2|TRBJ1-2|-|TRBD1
CASSLAPTGVSYYGYTF
TGTGCCAGCAGCCTAGCACCGACAGGGGTGTCATACTATGGCTACACCTTC
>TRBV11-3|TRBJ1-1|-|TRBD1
CASSEDRGPDTTEAFF
TGTGCCAGCAGCGAGGACAGGGGGCCCGATACCACTGAAGCTTTCTTT
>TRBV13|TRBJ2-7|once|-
CASSLGPGYEQYF
TGTGCCAGCAGCTTAGGCCCCGGATACGAGCAGTACTTC
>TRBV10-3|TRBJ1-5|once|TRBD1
CAITIDRGQPQHF
TGTGCCATCACAATCGACAGGGGTCAGCCCCAGCATTTT
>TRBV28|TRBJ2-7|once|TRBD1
CASSGTGKGHEQYF
TGTGCCAGCAGTGGGACAGGGAAAGGCCACGAGCAGTACTTC
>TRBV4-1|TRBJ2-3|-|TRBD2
CASSHQQTSGSADTQYF
TGCGCCAGCAGCCACCAACAGACTAGCGGGAGCGCAGATACGCAGTATTTT
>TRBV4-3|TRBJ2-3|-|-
CASSQEIGYLGGADTQYF
TGCGCCAGCAGCCAAGAGATTGGCTACCTAGGAGGGGCAGATACGCAGTATTTT
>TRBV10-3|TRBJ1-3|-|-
CAITRTVGSGNTIYF
TGTGCCATCACTCGGACGGTAGGATCTGGAAACACCATATATTTT
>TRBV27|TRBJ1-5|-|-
CASSFNGGNQPQHF
TGTGCCAGCAGTTTCAACGGTGGCAATCAGCCCCAGCATTTT
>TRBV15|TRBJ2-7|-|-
CATSSYDSEGYEQYF
TGTGCCACCAGCAGTTATGACAGTGAAGGCTACGAGCAGTACTTC
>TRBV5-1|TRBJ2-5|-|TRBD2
CASSLGIAGGPETQYF
TGCGCCAGCAGCTTGGGAATAGCGGGAGGGCCGGAGACCCAGTACTTC
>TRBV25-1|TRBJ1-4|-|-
CASAGSNEKLFF
TGTGCCAGTGCCGGGTCTAATGAAAAACTGTTTTTT
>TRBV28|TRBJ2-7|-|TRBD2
CASSGLTSREQYF
TGTGCCAGCTCGGGACTAACGTCTCGGGAGCAGTACTTC
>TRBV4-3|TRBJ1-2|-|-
CASSQVVMGRFNYGYTF
TGCGCCAGCAGCCAAGTAGTGATGGGCAGGTTTAACTATGGCTACACCTTC
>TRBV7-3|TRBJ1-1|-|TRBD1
CASSFYRGTEAFF
TGTGCCAGCAGCTTCTACAGGGGAACTGAAGCTTTCTTT
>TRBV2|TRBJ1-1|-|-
CASSEDSWDTEAFF
TGTGCCAGCAGTGAGGACAGCTGGGACACTGAAGCTTTCTTT
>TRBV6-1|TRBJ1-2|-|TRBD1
CATLVGQGLYGYTF
TGTGCCACCCTTGTGGGACAGGGTCTCTATGGCTACACCTTC
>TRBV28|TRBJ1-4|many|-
CASSLSPGSGALNEKLFF
TGTGCCAGCAGTTTATCCCCCGGCAGTGGGGCCTTAAATGAAAAACTGTTTTTT
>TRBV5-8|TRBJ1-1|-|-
CASSRGDQYTEAFF
TGTGCCAGCAGCCGTGGGGACCAGTACACTGAAGCTTTCTTT
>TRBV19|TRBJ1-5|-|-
CASSILVIDQPQHF
TGTGCCAGTAGTATACTGGTCATTGATCAGCCCCAGCATTTT
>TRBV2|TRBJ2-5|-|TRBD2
CASSGLAAGETQYF
TGTGCCAGCAGTGGACTAGCGGCGGGAGAGACCCAGTACTTC
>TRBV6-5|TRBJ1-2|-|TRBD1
CASRTGRFGGYTF
TGTGCCAGCAGGACAGGGCGATTTGGTGGCTACACCTTC
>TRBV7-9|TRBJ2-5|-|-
CASSSNRAGETQYF
TGTGCCAGCAGCTCCAACCGGGCCGGGGAGACCCAGTACTTC
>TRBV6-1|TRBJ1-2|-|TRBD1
CASSGRTGGDYGYTF
TGTGCCAGCAGTGGCCGGACAGGGGGCGACTATGGCTACACCTTC
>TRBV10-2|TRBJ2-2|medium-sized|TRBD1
CASRQGADGELFF
TGCGCCAGCAGACAGGGGGCCGACGGGGAGCTGTTTTTT
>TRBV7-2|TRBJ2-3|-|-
CASSLEGWADTQYF
TGTGCCAGCAGCTTAGAGGGGTGGGCAGATACGCAGTATTTT